The entry below describes one T cell receptor beta chain. The antigen remains unidentified. A marrow graft followed busulfan-fludarabine conditioning, with cyclophosphamide on days +3 and +4. This record belongs to a study of T cells after posttransplantation cyclophosphamide. Study findings and constraints: TRB clonality was highly associated with recipient CMV seropositivity and reactivation. Donor CD8+ memory clones often dominated recipient blood repertoires at later times.

Profiling relied on immunoSEQ multiplex PCR, and the TCRdb table lists in-frame clones only, not all of them. The table has roughly 3,600 clones, approximately 85% seen once. Germline lookup yields CDR1 MDHEN and CDR2 SYDVKM. The CDR3 extends over 15 amino acids. The junction had 9 bases not matched to a gene; V was cut back by 7 bases and J by 8 bases. Here the sequenced sample was PBMCs, taken after allogeneic stem cell transplant with posttransplant cyclophosphamide. V is TRBV28 and J is TRBJ1-6, with 9 nucleotides matching TRBD1. The TCR was taken from a female patient in her fifties or sixties who received an allogeneic stem cell transplant from an unrelated donor, was CMV-positive, and had acute and chronic GVHD. Some T cells may be transferred from the graft donor. In DNA, the CDR3 is TGTGCCAGCACTCCGGGACAGGGCCAGTATTCACCCCTCCACTTT. This translates into CASTPGQGQYSPLHF.